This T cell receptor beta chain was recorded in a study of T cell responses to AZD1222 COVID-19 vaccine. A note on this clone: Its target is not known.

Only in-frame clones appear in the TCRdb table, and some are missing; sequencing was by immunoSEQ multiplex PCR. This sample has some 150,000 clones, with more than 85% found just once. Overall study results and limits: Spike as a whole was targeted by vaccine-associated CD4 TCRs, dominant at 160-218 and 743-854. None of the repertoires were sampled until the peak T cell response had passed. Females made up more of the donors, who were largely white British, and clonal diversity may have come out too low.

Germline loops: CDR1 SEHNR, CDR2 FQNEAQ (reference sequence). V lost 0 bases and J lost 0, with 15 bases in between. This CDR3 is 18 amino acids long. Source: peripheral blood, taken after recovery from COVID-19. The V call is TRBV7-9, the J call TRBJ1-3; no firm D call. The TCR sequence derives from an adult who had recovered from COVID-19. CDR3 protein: CASSLAWQLALSGNTIYF. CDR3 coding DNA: TGTGCCAGCAGCTTAGCTTGGCAACTAGCCCTCTCTGGAAACACCATATATTTT.